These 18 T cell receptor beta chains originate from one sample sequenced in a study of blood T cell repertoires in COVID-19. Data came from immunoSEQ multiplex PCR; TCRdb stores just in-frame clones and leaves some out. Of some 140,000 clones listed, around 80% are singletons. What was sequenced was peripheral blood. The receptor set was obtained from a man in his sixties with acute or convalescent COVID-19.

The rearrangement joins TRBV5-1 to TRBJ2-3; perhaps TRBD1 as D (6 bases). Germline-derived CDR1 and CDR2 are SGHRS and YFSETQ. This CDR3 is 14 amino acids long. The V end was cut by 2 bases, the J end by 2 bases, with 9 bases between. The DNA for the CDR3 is TGCGCCAGCAGCTTTGGGGGCAACACAGATACGCAGTATTTT. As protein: CASSFGGNTDTQYF. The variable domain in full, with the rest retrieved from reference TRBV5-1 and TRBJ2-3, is KAGVTQTPRYLIKTRGQQVTLSCSPISGHRSVSWYQQTPGQGLQFLFEYFSETQRNKGNFPGRFSGRQFSNSRSEMNVSTLELGDSALYLCASSFGGNTDTQYFGPGTRLTVL.

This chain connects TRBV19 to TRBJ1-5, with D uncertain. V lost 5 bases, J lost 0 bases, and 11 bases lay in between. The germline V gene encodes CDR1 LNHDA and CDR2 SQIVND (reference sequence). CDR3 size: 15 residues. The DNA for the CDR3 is TGTGCCAGTAGTTGGTCGGACTATAGCAATCAGCCCCAGCATTTT. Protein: CASSWSDYSNQPQHF.

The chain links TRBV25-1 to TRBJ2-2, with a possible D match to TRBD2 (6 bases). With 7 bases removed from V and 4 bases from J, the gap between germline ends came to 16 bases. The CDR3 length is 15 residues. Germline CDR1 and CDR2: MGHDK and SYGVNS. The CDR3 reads CASNSRDFGTGELFF. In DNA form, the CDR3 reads TGTGCCAGCAACTCGAGGGACTTTGGCACCGGGGAGCTGTTTTTT.

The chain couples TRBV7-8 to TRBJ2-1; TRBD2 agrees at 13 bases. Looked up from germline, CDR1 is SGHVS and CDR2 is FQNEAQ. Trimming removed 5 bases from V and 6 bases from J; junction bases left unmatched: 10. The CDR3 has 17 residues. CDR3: CASSQIPGLAGSNEQFF. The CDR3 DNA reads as TGTGCCAGCAGCCAGATCCCGGGACTAGCGGGATCCAATGAGCAGTTCTTC.

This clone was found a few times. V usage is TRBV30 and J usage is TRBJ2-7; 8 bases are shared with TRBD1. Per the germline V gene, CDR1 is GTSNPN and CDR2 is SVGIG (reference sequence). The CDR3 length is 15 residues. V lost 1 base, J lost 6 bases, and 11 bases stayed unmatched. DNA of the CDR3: TGTGCCTGGAGTGACCGGGACAGGCGACCCAGCGAGCAGTACTTC. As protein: CAWSDRDRRPSEQYF.

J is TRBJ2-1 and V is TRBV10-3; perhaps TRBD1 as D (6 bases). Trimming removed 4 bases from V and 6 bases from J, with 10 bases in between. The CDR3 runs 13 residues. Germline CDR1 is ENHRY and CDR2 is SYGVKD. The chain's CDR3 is CAISGKGGNEQFF. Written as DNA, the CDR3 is TGTGCCATCAGTGGGAAAGGGGGCAATGAGCAGTTCTTC.

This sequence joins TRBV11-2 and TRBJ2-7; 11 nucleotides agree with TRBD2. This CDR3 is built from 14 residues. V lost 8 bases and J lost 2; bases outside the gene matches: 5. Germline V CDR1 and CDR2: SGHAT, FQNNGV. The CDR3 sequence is CASGIAGGPYEQYF. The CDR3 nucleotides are TGTGCCAGCGGAATAGCGGGAGGGCCCTACGAGCAGTACTTC. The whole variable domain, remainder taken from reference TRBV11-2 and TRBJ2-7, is EAGVAQSPRYKIIEKRQSVAFWCNPISGHATLYWYQQILGQGPKLLIQFQNNGVVDDSQLPKDRFSAERLKGVDSTLKIQPAKLEDSAVYLCASGIAGGPYEQYFGPGTRLTVT.

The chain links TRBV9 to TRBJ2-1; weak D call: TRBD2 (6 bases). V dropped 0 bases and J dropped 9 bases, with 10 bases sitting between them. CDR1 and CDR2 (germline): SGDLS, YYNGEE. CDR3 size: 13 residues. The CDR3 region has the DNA TGTGCCAGCAGCGTAGCGGGAGTAGGTGAGCAGTTCTTC. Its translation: CASSVAGVGEQFF. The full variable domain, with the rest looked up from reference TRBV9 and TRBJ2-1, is DSGVTQTPKHLITATGQRVTLRCSPRSGDLSVYWYQQSLDQGLQFLIQYYNGEERAKGNILERFSAQQFPDLHSELNLSSLELGDSALYFCASSVAGVGEQFFGPGTRLTVL.

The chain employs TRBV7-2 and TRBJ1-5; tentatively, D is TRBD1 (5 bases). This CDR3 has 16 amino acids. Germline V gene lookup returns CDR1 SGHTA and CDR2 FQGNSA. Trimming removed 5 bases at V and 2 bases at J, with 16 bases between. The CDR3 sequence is CASSPLGGVGNQPQHF. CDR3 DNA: TGTGCCAGCAGCCCCCTGGGGGGGGTAGGCAATCAGCCCCAGCATTTT.

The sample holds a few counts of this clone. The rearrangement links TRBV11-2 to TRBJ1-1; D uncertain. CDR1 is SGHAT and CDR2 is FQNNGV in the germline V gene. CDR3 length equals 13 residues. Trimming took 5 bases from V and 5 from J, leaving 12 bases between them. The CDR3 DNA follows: TGTGCCAGCAGCCGAGATTATCAAACTGAAGCTTTCTTT. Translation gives CASSRDYQTEAFF. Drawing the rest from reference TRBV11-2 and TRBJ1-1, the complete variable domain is EAGVAQSPRYKIIEKRQSVAFWCNPISGHATLYWYQQILGQGPKLLIQFQNNGVVDDSQLPKDRFSAERLKGVDSTLKIQPAKLEDSAVYLCASSRDYQTEAFFGQGTRLTVV.

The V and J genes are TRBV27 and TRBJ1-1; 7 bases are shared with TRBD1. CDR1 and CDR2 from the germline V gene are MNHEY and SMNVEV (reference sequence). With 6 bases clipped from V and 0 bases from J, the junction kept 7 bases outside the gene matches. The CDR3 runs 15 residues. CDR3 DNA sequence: TGTGCCAGCAGCGCCCGGACAGGAGTGAACACTGAAGCTTTCTTT. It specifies CASSARTGVNTEAFF.

CDR3 protein: CASRGIGSTEAFF. In nucleotides, the CDR3 is TGTGCCAGCAGAGGGATCGGGAGCACTGAAGCTTTCTTT. The V and J genes are TRBV5-4 and TRBJ1-1; D is unclear. The CDR3 runs 13 residues. The germline V gene encodes CDR1 SGHNT and CDR2 YYREEE (reference sequence). Trimming stripped 5 bases from V and 4 bases from J, with 12 bases between.

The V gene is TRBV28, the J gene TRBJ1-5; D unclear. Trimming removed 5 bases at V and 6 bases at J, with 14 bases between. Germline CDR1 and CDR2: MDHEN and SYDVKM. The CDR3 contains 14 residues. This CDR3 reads CASSMTLRFQPQHF. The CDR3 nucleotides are TGTGCCAGCAGTATGACCCTCAGGTTTCAGCCCCAGCATTTT.

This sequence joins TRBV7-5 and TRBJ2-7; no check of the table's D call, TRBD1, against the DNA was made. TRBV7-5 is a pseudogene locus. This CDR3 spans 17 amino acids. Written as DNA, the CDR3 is TGTGTCAGAAGCGCCCAGGCAGACCTTGAAGGGGTTCACGAGCAGTACTTC. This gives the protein CVRSAQADLEGVHEQYF.

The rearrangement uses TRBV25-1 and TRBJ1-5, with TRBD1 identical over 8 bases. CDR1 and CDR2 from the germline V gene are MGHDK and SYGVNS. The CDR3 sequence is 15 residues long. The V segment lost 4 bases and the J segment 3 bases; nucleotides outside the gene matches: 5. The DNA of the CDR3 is TGTGCCAGCAGTGGAGGGACAGGCGCCAATCAGCCCCAGCATTTT. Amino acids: CASSGGTGANQPQHF.

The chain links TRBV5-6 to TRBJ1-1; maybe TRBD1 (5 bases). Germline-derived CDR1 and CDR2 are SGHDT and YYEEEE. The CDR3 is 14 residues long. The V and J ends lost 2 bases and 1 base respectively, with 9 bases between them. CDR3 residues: CASSLGAWNTEAFF. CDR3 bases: TGTGCCAGCAGCTTAGGGGCGTGGAACACTGAAGCTTTCTTT. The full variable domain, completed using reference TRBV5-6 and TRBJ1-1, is DAGVTQSPTHLIKTRGQQVTLRCSPKSGHDTVSWYQQALGQGPQFIFQYYEEEERQRGNFPDRFSGHQFPNYSSELNVNALLLGDSALYLCASSLGAWNTEAFFGQGTRLTVV.

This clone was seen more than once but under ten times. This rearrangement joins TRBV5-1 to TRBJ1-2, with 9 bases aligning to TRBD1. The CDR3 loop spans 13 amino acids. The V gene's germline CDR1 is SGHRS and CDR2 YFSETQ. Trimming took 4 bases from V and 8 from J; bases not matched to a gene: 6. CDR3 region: CASSIQGAEGYTF. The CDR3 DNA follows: TGCGCCAGCAGCATACAGGGGGCAGAGGGCTACACCTTC.

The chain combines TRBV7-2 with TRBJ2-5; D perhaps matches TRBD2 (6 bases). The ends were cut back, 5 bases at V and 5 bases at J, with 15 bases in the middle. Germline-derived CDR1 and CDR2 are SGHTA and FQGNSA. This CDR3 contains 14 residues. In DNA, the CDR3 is TGTGCCAGCAGCCCGGGACTGCCGGGGGAGACCCAGTACTTC. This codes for CASSPGLPGETQYF.